The rows below give T cell receptor beta chains drawn from one sample of a study of blood T cell repertoires in COVID-19. This table comes from immunoSEQ multiplex PCR, and its TCRdb copy is limited to in-frame clones, with some not included. In the table there are 250,000 to 350,000 clones, about nine tenths of which are singletons. Input material: peripheral blood. The receptor source for this set is a woman between 40 and 50 years old who had recovered from COVID-19. Each CDR3 is given with its conserved first and last residue. The D gene is left open where the match is weak. Size values are once, few and many counts, or a class for expanded clones, and some rows have none.

V gene	clone size	J gene	D gene	CDR3 DNA	CDR3 protein
TRBV19	NA	TRBJ2-5	TRBD1	TGTGCCAGTAGTGCTAGGGGACAGATTCAACAAGAGACCCAGTACTTC	CASSARGQIQQETQYF
TRBV27	NA	TRBJ2-7	TRBD1	TGTGCCAGCAGTCGGCAGGGGGAGTACGAGCAGTACTTC	CASSRQGEYEQYF
TRBV9	NA	TRBJ2-5	NA	TGTGCCAGCAGCGTAAGTAGTTCGCAAGAGACCCAGTACTTC	CASSVSSSQETQYF
TRBV12-3/TRBV12-4	NA	TRBJ2-7	TRBD2	TGTGCCAGCAGTTTAGCCGGGGGGTACGAGCAGTACTTC	CASSLAGGYEQYF
TRBV6-5	NA	TRBJ1-4	NA	TGTGCCAGCCTGGAGGAAAAACTGTTTTTT	CASLEEKLFF
TRBV3-1/TRBV3-2	NA	TRBJ2-7	NA	TGTGCCAGCAGCCAAGTCAGCGGGCCCTCCTACGAGCAGTACTTC	CASSQVSGPSYEQYF
TRBV9	NA	TRBJ1-6	TRBD1	TGTGCCAGCAGCAACGGACAGGGGGCAACTAATTCACCCCTCCACTTT	CASSNGQGATNSPLHF
TRBV7-2	NA	TRBJ2-7	TRBD2	TGTGCCAGCAGCTTAGCGGGACTAGCGGGATCGTACGAGCAGTACTTC	CASSLAGLAGSYEQYF
TRBV19	NA	TRBJ2-3	TRBD2	TGTGCCAGTAGTATAGTAAACGGAGCGGGAGGGGGAACGCAGTATTTT	CASSIVNGAGGGTQYF
TRBV3-1/TRBV3-2	NA	TRBJ2-1	TRBD2	TGTGCCAGCAGCTTACGGGGGACTAGCGGACCCTTTAGGAATGAGCAGTTCTTC	CASSLRGTSGPFRNEQFF
TRBV9	NA	TRBJ1-2	NA	TGTGCCAGCAGCGCCCCGGGTGGCTACACCTTC	CASSAPGGYTF
TRBV5-4	NA	TRBJ2-1	NA	TGTGCCAGCAGCTTGGAAAAACCAGGGGTCAATGAGCAGTTCTTC	CASSLEKPGVNEQFF
TRBV5-1	NA	TRBJ2-7	NA	TGCGCCAGCAGCTTAAGTGGGAGAGTAAACGAGCAGTACTTC	CASSLSGRVNEQYF
TRBV18	NA	TRBJ1-2	TRBD1	TGTGCCAGCTCACCACCGGGACAGGGGGCGGAAGGCTACACCTTC	CASSPPGQGAEGYTF
TRBV2	NA	TRBJ1-1	TRBD1	TGTGCCAGCAGTGAAAGCCCAGGGGGGAGCACTGAAGCTTTCTTT	CASSESPGGSTEAFF
TRBV10-3	NA	TRBJ2-1	TRBD2	TGTGCCATCAGTGAGTCGGAAGGGCGGGAGCACTACAATGAGCAGTTCTTC	CAISESEGREHYNEQFF
TRBV5-1	NA	TRBJ2-4	TRBD2	TGCGCCAGCAGCCGCTATGCGGGGGGGGAAGCCAAAAACATTCAGTACTTC	CASSRYAGGEAKNIQYF
TRBV7-9	NA	TRBJ2-5	NA	TGTGCCAGCAGCTCACCTAGCGTGAATCAAGAGACCCAGTACTTC	CASSSPSVNQETQYF
TRBV10-3	NA	TRBJ1-5	NA	TGTGCCATCAGTGTCGGCGGGGGTGGTCCCCAGCATTTT	CAISVGGGGPQHF
TRBV28	once	TRBJ2-3	TRBD2	TGTGCCAGCAGTTCGGAGCGGGAAGGCACAGATACGCAGTATTTT	CASSSEREGTDTQYF
TRBV7-9	NA	TRBJ1-1	TRBD1	TGTGCCAGCAGCTTAGGGCCAGGGGGCGCCGCCGAAGCTTTCTTT	CASSLGPGGAAEAFF
TRBV10-1	once	TRBJ2-3	NA	TGCGCCAGCAGTGAGACGGGAGCCAGCACAGATACGCAGTATTTT	CASSETGASTDTQYF
TRBV27	NA	TRBJ2-2	NA	TGTGCCAGCAGCTGGAGGTCCGGGGAGCTGTTTTTT	CASSWRSGELFF
TRBV7-9	NA	TRBJ2-7	TRBD1	TGTGCCAGCAGCTTCACCTTCCCGGGACAGGGCACCGGGGAGCAGTACTTC	CASSFTFPGQGTGEQYF
TRBV10-3	once	TRBJ2-7	TRBD1	TGTGCCATCAGTGAGGACAGGGTTTTGTACGAGCAGTACTTC	CAISEDRVLYEQYF
TRBV9	NA	TRBJ2-1	NA	TGTGCCAGCAGCGTGCAGGGGTCGGACTACAATGAGCAGTTCTTC	CASSVQGSDYNEQFF
TRBV5-1	NA	TRBJ2-1	TRBD2	TGCGCCAGCAGCCCCCCTAGCGGGATCTACAATGAGCAGTTCTTC	CASSPPSGIYNEQFF
TRBV2	once	TRBJ2-1	NA	TGTGCCAGCAGGCGCGAGGGCTACCCTTACAATGAGCAGTTCTTC	CASRREGYPYNEQFF
TRBV10-2	NA	TRBJ2-5	TRBD2	TGCGCCAGCAGTGCTGAGCTAGCGGGAGGGGACCGGACCCAGTACTTC	CASSAELAGGDRTQYF
TRBV5-6	NA	TRBJ2-5	TRBD2	TGTGCCAGCAGCTTGCGGACTAGCGGGAAAGAGACCCAGTACTTC	CASSLRTSGKETQYF